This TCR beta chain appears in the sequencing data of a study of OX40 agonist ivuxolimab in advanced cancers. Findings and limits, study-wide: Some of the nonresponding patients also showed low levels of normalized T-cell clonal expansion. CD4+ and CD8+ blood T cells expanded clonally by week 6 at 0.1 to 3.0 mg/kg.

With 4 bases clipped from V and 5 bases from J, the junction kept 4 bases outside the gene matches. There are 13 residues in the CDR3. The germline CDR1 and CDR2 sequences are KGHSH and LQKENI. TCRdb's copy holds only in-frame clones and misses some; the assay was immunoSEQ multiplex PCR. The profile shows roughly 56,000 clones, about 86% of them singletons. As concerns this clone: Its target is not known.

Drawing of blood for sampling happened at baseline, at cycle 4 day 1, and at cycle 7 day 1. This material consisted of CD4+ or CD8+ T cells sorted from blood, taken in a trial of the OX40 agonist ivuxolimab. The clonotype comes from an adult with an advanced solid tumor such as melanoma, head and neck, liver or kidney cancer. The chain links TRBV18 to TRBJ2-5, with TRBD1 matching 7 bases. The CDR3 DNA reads TGTGCCAGCTCACTGACAGGGATGGAGACCCAGTACTTC. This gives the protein CASSLTGMETQYF.